These T cell receptor beta chains were read from a single sample in a study of regulatory T cells in long-lasting Graves disease. TCRdb processed the multiplex PCR reads anew with MiXCR; each CDR3 protein has one entry. The sample records 300,000 to 350,000 distinct CDR3 sequences, around 20% being singletons. Source: peripheral blood mononuclear cells (PBMCs), taken when the disease was refractory, from a patient treated with antithyroid drugs. These receptors were taken from a female donor with Graves disease. The CDR3 runs from the conserved cysteine through the conserved F or W. Clone size is given for some rows only: seen once, a few or many times, or a class if the clone is expanded.

13,many,TRBV28,CASSLGGVQPQHF
12,-,TRBV18,CASSTRQVEQYF
18,-,TRBV11-2,CASSLGTSGRGGRMRQFF
13,-,TRBV10-2,CASSEGIDYGYTF
13,many,TRBV24-1,CATSLDSNTEAFF
16,-,TRBV2,CASSSTGISYNSPLHF
14,few,TRBV25-1,CASSAQDFGYGYTF
20,-,TRBV12-3/TRBV12-4,CASSLMRLGLAGGRGDTQYF
18,few,TRBV5-6,CASSLGALRSLGANVLTF
14,few,TRBV6-1,CASKPGVYNSPLHF
14,-,TRBV30,CAWSQGLTKNIQYF
14,-,TRBV5-5,CASSLDSRDQPQHF
14,many,TRBV27,CASSSTGWNSPLHF
15,many,TRBV5-1,CASSLASGGTGELFF
11,few,TRBV9,CASRIRLEAFF
15,few,TRBV12-3/TRBV12-4,CASSPPVGGLGKLFF
15,many,TRBV28,CASSSAPTGEETQYF
14,-,TRBV7-9,CASSSTGGFEKLFF
13,many,TRBV20-1,CSASPGNNSPLHF
14,-,TRBV29-1,CSVATMGLPYEQYF
9,many,TRBV20-1,CSAMHEQYF
13,-,TRBV27,CASSLRPTYEQYF
14,many,TRBV6-1,CASKKAVENQPQHF
13,-,TRBV6-1,CASRGAVTYEQYF
16,-,TRBV7-2,CASSLSATDNTGELFF
13,many,TRBV18,CASSPGTATEAFF
15,-,TRBV18,CASSPVGTGNQPQHF
14,-,TRBV11-2,CASRQGSAADTQYF
15,-,TRBV28,CASTRLAEVQETQYF
15,few,TRBV10-3,CAISDPTMNNQPQHF
15,many,TRBV6-1,CASSEVDRGHYGYTF
15,many,TRBV7-2,CASSSKGGTNEKLFF
16,few,TRBV28,CASSSWTSGTTDTQYF
17,few,TRBV18,CASSPGTGRSGANVLTF
13,many,TRBV18,CASSLAGENEQYF
17,-,TRBV5-4,CASSLLITREGTGELFF
13,many,TRBV15,CATSRDRRETQYF
17,many,TRBV20-1,CSASTRGASGTPYEQYF
14,few,TRBV27,CASSFWDRTYEQYF
17,-,TRBV7-7,CASSPFSPGSTGNTIYF
17,few,TRBV6-2/TRBV6-3,CASSYRRGWPMNTEAFF
17,-,TRBV30,CAWSIHPMGASNSPLHF